These 19 T cell receptor beta chains originate from one sample sequenced in a study of technical replicates of blood from four donors (dated by TCRdb to the late 2010s). Library creation used the immunoSEQ multiplex PCR assay. This is the immuneACCESS table as TCRdb keeps it, with only in-frame sequences that have V and J called. A part of the clones is gone; compared with another copy, unresolved V genes explain less than half, and the rest is unexplained. The sample table lists around 79,000 clones, just under 95% of them with a count of one. In total, the top ten clones hold approximately 0.42% of the sample. Sequenced material: T cells isolated from PBMCs. The receptors here all came from a human donor in good health.

This chain uses TRBV7-9 with TRBJ2-2, with 8 positions matching TRBD2. Germline CDR1 SEHNR, CDR2 FQNEAQ (reference sequence). The CDR3 has 17 amino acids. Unmatched junction bases numbered 10, after V lost 4 bases and J lost 3 bases. The CDR3 coding sequence is TGTGCCAGCAGCTCAAGGGGGAAACTAGCGGACACCGGGGAGCTGTTTTTT. It specifies CASSSRGKLADTGELFF.

The chain carries TRBV6-5 and TRBJ2-7; maybe TRBD1 (6 bases). The CDR3 extends over 12 amino acids. Germline V CDR1 and CDR2: MNHEY, SVGAGI. Trimming removed 6 bases from V and 4 bases from J, with 10 bases in between. CDR3 residues: CASRNTGYEQYF. The CDR3 region has the DNA TGTGCCAGCAGAAATACAGGGTACGAGCAGTACTTC.

The gene calls are TRBV11-2 and TRBJ2-7; D perhaps matches TRBD2 (5 bases). The V end was cut by 5 bases, the J end by 4 bases, with 15 bases between. This CDR3 is 14 amino acids long. Germline V gene data show CDR1 as SGHAT and CDR2 as FQNNGV. The CDR3 reads CASSPPTLAYEQYF. The CDR3 DNA is TGTGCCAGCAGCCCCCCCACCCTAGCTTACGAGCAGTACTTC.

The chain employs TRBV19 and TRBJ2-1; 15 bases map to TRBD2. Germline V gene sequence: CDR1 LNHDA, CDR2 SQIVND (reference sequence). J lost 9 bases, V lost 6 bases, and 6 bases had no gene match. The CDR3 contains 15 residues. The CDR3 reads CASSPGLAGGVEQFF. For the CDR3, the DNA is TGTGCCAGTAGCCCCGGACTAGCGGGAGGGGTTGAGCAGTTCTTC.

This clone was counted a single time. This CDR3 reads CASSYNYIGVKDGYTF. Here the CDR3 DNA reads TGTGCCAGCAGTTACAACTATATAGGGGTCAAGGATGGCTACACCTTC. The chain has TRBV6-5 and TRBJ1-2; a possible D gene is TRBD1 (5 bases). From germline, CDR1 is MNHEY and CDR2 SVGAGI. The CDR3 runs 16 residues. Trimming shortened V by 2 bases and J by 6 bases, and 19 bases separated the two germline ends.

This chain uses TRBV29-1 with TRBJ1-2; 7 nucleotides agree with TRBD1. V was pared by 3 bases and J by 3 bases, with 7 bases of the junction left unmatched. Germline values: CDR1 SQVTM, CDR2 ANQGSEA. The CDR3 has 14 amino acids. The CDR3 DNA reads TGCAGCGTTGAGGGTGAGGGGGCGGACTATGGCTACACCTTC. This translates into CSVEGEGADYGYTF.

The CDR3 loop is CASSQSGTYNEQFF. The DNA of the CDR3 is TGCGCCAGCAGCCAGTCCGGGACCTACAATGAGCAGTTCTTC. The chain joins TRBV4-3 to TRBJ2-1; D might be TRBD2 (5 bases). V was shortened by 3 bases and J by 2 bases, with 8 bases between the two germline ends. This CDR3 is 14 amino acids long. Germline V gene lookup returns CDR1 LGHNA and CDR2 YSLEER.

The genes are TRBV27 and TRBJ2-5; D uncertain. V shed 8 bases and J shed 4 bases, with 11 bases lying between them. Germline-derived CDR1 and CDR2 are MNHEY and SMNVEV (reference sequence). The CDR3 spans 12 residues. The CDR3: CASGTPGETQYF. DNA of the CDR3: TGTGCCAGCGGAACCCCAGGAGAGACCCAGTACTTC.

This chain joins TRBV6-5 and TRBJ1-3, with a possible D match to TRBD1 (6 bases). CDR3 length equals 14 residues. Looked up from germline, CDR1 is MNHEY and CDR2 is SVGAGI. Deletions cut 10 bases from V and 4 bases from J, with 17 bases between. The DNA of the CDR3 is TGTGCCACATTACCCTCAGGGGTAGGAAACACCATATATTTT. Amino acid sequence: CATLPSGVGNTIYF.

The rearrangement links TRBV7-9 to TRBJ2-1, with 13 nucleotides matching TRBD2. CDR1 SEHNR and CDR2 FQNEAQ come from the germline V gene (reference sequence). This CDR3 contains 18 residues. V shed 4 bases and J 1 base; nucleotides not matched to a gene: 7. CDR3 residues: CASSWTSGSARSYNEQFF. CDR3 bases: TGTGCCAGCAGCTGGACTAGCGGGAGTGCAAGGTCCTACAATGAGCAGTTCTTC.

V usage is TRBV2 and J usage is TRBJ2-1, with TRBD1 identical over 7 bases. CDR1 SNHLY and CDR2 FYNNEI come from the germline V gene. The V gene end was trimmed by 5 bases and the J gene end by 7 bases; junction bases not matched to a gene: 11. CDR3 length equals 15 residues. CDR3 sequence: CASSLQGSIGNEQFF. As DNA, the CDR3 is TGTGCCAGCAGTCTACAGGGGAGTATAGGAAATGAGCAGTTCTTC.

V is TRBV9 and J is TRBJ2-7, with D tentatively TRBD1 (6 bases). The CDR3 totals 12 residues. The V gene lost 0 bases and the J gene lost 7 bases, with 8 bases spanning the gap. Germline V gene sequence: CDR1 SGDLS, CDR2 YYNGEE. CDR3 DNA: TGTGCCAGCAGCGTAGGGGGGACAGAGCAGTACTTC. It specifies CASSVGGTEQYF.

CDR3 bases: TGTGCCAGCAGCCTCTCTGGAAACACCATATATTTT. The encoded protein is CASSLSGNTIYF. V usage is TRBV13 and J usage is TRBJ1-3; D gene ambiguous. This CDR3 region has 12 residues. Per germline, CDR1 PRHDT and CDR2 FYEKMQ (reference sequence). Trimming pared 5 bases from V and 0 bases from J, leaving 2 bases between.

V and J are TRBV19 and TRBJ2-1; no clear D gene. The CDR3 contains 14 residues. Trimming cost V 5 bases and J 5 bases, with 13 bases left between them. The germline CDR1 and CDR2 sequences are LNHDA and SQIVND (reference sequence). CDR3 region: CASSPGGIHNEQFF. CDR3 nucleotide sequence: TGTGCCAGTAGTCCTGGCGGCATCCACAATGAGCAGTTCTTC.

The chain carries TRBV19 and TRBJ1-2, with 12 bases identical to TRBD1. J gave up 3 bases and V 5 bases, and 7 bases lay outside the gene matches. CDR3 length: 16 residues. Germline V gene data show CDR1 as LNHDA and CDR2 as SQIVND (reference sequence). The CDR3 region has the DNA TGTGCCAGTAGTCCACCGGGACAGGGGGCCTACTATGGCTACACCTTC. It yields the protein CASSPPGQGAYYGYTF. The full variable domain, completed using reference TRBV19 and TRBJ1-2, is DGGITQSPKYLFRKEGQNVTLSCEQNLNHDAMYWYRQDPGQGLRLIYYSQIVNDFQKGDIAEGYSVSREKKESFPLTVTSAQKNPTAFYLCASSPPGQGAYYGYTFGSGTRLTVV.

This clone was observed a single time. The chain joins TRBV5-4 to TRBJ1-3; TRBD1 is a possible D gene (5 bases). This CDR3 region has 15 residues. Deletions cut 2 bases from V and 6 bases from J, with 15 bases between. Germline V CDR1 and CDR2: SGHNT, YYREEE (reference sequence). The CDR3 bases are TGTGCCAGCAGCTTAGGTTCAGGGTTGGAAAACACCATATATTTT. This sequence encodes CASSLGSGLENTIYF.

This chain joins TRBV4-1 and TRBJ2-3, with 13 nucleotides matching TRBD2. Germline CDR1 and CDR2: MGHRA and YSYEKL. The CDR3 contains 16 residues. J gave up 4 bases and V 4 bases, and 5 bases lay outside the gene matches. The CDR3 reads CASSRRLAGGPDTQYF. The CDR3 DNA is TGCGCCAGCAGCCGTAGACTAGCGGGGGGACCAGATACGCAGTATTTT.

The chain recombines TRBV11-3 with TRBJ1-3; maybe TRBD1 (6 bases). Germline V gene lookup returns CDR1 SGHNT and CDR2 YENEEA. V was shortened by 2 bases and J by 4 bases, with 12 bases between the two germline ends. The CDR3 runs 15 residues. The CDR3 protein is CASSLIQGYGNTIYF. The CDR3 DNA reads TGTGCCAGCAGCTTAATACAGGGATACGGAAACACCATATATTTT.

The chain employs TRBV19 and TRBJ1-5; D is ambiguous. V was cut by 4 bases and J by 7 bases, with 17 bases left in between. Germline V gene sequence: CDR1 LNHDA, CDR2 SQIVND (reference sequence). The CDR3 contains 15 residues. This CDR3 reads CASSSISPERQPQHF. The CDR3, as DNA: TGTGCCAGTAGTAGTATCTCCCCAGAGCGACAGCCCCAGCATTTT.